Reported below is one T cell receptor (beta chain). Its antigen is not identified. Per germline, CDR1 MNHEY and CDR2 SMNVEV (reference sequence). The V end lost 8 bases, the J end lost 0 bases, and 15 bases lay between the germline ends. The CDR3 contains 15 residues. The data belong to a study of T cell repertoires in cytomegalovirus infection. Study-wide context: Carrying CMV and the relevant HLA type showed in public TCR beta signatures. Study-wide results and limits: Identification of carriers of CMV plus the relevant HLA was achieved through cumulative public TCR beta family frequency. The ex vivo response was dominated by HLA-C-restricted CMV-specific TCR beta clonotypes.

TCRdb independently ran MiXCR on the reads; one entry per CDR3 protein. The sample consists of around 25,000 distinct CDR3 sequences, about 20% of them appearing once. The sequencing used CD8+ T cells from cultured PBMCs, collected from culture after CMV antigen stimulation. The sequence derives from a human donor in good health (CMV status not recorded). Some clones in this sample may be carry-over from other donors' samples. V is TRBV27 and J is TRBJ2-3; D might be TRBD2 (6 bases). CDR3 amino acids: CASQQTRGSTDTQYF. DNA of the CDR3: TGTGCCAGCCAACAGACTAGGGGTAGCACAGATACGCAGTATTTT.